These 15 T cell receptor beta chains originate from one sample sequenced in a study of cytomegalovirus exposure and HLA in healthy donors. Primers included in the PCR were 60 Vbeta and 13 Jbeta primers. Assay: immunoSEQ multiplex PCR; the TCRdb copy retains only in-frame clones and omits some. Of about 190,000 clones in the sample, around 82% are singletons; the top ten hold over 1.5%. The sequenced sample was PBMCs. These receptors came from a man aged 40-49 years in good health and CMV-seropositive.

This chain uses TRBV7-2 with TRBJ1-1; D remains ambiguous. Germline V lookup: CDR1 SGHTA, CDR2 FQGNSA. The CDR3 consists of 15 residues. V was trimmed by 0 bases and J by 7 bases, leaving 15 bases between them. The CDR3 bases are TGTGCCAGCAGCTTAGCGTTGGGCGGGGTTGGTGAAGCTTTCTTT. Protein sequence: CASSLALGGVGEAFF.

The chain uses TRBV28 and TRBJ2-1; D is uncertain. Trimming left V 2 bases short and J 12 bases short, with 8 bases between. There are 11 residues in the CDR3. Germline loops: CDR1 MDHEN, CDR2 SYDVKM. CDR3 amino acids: CASSLKRGQFF. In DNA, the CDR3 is TGTGCCAGCAGTTTAAAAAGAGGGCAGTTCTTC.

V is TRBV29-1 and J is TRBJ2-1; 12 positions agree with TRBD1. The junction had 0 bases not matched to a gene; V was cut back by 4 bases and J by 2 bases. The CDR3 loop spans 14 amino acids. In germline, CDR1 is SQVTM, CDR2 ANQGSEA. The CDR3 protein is CSVGDRGPYNEQFF. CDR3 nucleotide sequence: TGCAGCGTTGGGGACAGGGGGCCCTACAATGAGCAGTTCTTC.

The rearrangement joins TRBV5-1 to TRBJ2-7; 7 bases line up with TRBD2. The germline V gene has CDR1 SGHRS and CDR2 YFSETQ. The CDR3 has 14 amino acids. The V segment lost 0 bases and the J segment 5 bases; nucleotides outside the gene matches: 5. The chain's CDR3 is CASSLGAGDDEQYF. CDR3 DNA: TGCGCCAGCAGCTTGGGTGCGGGAGACGACGAGCAGTACTTC.

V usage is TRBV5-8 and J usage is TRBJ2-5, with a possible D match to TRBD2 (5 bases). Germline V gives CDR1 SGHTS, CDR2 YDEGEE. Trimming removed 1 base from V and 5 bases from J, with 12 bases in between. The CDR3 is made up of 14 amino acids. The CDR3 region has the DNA TGTGCCAGCAGCTTGCTGGACTCCCGGGAGACCCAGTACTTC. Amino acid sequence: CASSLLDSRETQYF.

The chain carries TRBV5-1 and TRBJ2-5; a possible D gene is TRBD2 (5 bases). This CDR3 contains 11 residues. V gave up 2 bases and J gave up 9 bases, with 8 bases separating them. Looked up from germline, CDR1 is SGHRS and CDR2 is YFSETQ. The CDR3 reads CASSFGGSQYF. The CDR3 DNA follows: TGCGCCAGCAGCTTCGGCGGGTCCCAGTACTTC.

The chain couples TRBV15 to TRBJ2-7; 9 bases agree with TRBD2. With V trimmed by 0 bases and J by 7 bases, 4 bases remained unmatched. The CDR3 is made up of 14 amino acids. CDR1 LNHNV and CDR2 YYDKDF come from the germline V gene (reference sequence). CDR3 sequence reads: CATSRDRAGGEQYF. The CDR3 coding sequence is TGTGCCACCAGCAGAGATCGGGCGGGGGGGGAGCAGTACTTC.

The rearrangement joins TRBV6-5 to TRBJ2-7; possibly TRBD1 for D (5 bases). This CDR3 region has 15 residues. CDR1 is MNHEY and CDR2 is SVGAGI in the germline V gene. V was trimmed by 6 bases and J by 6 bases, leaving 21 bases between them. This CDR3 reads CASRPVGPRHSEQYF. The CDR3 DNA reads TGTGCCAGCAGGCCCGTGGGGCCTCGGCATTCCGAGCAGTACTTC.

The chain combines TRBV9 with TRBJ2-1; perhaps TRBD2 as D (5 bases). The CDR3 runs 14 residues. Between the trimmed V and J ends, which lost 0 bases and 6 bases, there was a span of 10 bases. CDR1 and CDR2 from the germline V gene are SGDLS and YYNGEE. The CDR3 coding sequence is TGTGCCAGCAGCGTAGCGGGATCGGGCAATGAGCAGTTCTTC. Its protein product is CASSVAGSGNEQFF.

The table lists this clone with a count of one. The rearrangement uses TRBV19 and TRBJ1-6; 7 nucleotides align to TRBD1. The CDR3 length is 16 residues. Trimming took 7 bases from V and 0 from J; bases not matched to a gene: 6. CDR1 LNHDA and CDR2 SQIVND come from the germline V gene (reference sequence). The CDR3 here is CASTQTGSSYNSPLHF. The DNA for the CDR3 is TGTGCCAGTACTCAGACAGGGAGCTCCTATAATTCACCCCTCCACTTT.

The CDR3 sequence: CASSGLVSLSSYNEQFF. DNA of the CDR3: TGTGCCAGCAGTGGTTTAGTTTCCCTTAGCTCCTACAATGAGCAGTTCTTC. The chain carries TRBV6-1 and TRBJ2-1; unclear D gene. Germline V gene data show CDR1 as MNHNS and CDR2 as SASEGT. This CDR3 has 17 residues. Trimming took 4 bases from V and 0 from J, leaving 16 bases between them.

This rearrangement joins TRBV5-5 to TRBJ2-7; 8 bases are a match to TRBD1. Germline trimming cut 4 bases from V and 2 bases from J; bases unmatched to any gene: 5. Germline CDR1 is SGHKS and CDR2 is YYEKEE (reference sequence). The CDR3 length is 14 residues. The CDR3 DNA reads TGTGCCAGCAGCCCGCGGGGACAGGCCTACGAGCAGTACTTC. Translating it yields CASSPRGQAYEQYF.

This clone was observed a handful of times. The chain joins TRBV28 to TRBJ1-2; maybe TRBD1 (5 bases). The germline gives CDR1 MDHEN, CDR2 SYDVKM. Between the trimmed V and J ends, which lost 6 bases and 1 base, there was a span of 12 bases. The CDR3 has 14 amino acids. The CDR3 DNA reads TGTGCCAGCAGCTCGACAGAGCTTAACTATGGCTACACCTTC. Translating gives CASSSTELNYGYTF.

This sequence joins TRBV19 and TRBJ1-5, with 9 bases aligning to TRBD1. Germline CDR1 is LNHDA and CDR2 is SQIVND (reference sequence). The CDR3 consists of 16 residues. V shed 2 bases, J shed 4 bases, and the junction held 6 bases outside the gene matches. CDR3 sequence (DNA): TGTGCCAGTAGTATAATCGTGGGGACAGGGAATCAGCCCCAGCATTTT. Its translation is CASSIIVGTGNQPQHF.

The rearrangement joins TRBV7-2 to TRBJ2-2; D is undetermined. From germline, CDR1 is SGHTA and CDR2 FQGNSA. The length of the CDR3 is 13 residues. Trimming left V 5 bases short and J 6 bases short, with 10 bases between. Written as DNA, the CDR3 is TGTGCCAGCAGCCACAACCCCCCCGGGGAGCTGTTTTTT. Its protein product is CASSHNPPGELFF.